Presented here are 8 T cell receptor beta chains from one specimen sequenced in a study of blood T cell repertoires in COVID-19. Produced via immunoSEQ multiplex PCR; TCRdb's table is partial and in-frame only. The sample consists of about 280,000 clones, 70% to 90% of them appearing once. The sequenced material came from peripheral blood. The origin of the receptors is a man between 45 and 60 years old with active or convalescent COVID-19.

This chain connects TRBV6-4 to TRBJ2-7; 7 nucleotides line up with TRBD2. This CDR3 comprises 16 residues. CDR1 is MRHNA and CDR2 is SNTAGT in the germline V gene. This chain's CDR3 is CAGSGTTSRRPYEQYF. The CDR3 DNA follows: TGTGCGGGCTCGGGGACGACTAGCCGACGGCCCTACGAGCAGTACTTC.

As concerns this clone: The junction shows a germline mismatch at one end, possibly a read error. V usage is TRBV3-1 (or the pseudogene TRBV3-2) and J usage is TRBJ1-1; TRBD1 is a possible D gene (6 bases). The CDR3 has 14 residues. Germline-derived CDR1 and CDR2 are LGHDT and YNNKEL (reference sequence). CDR3 in DNA: TGTGCCAGCAGGCAAGGGGGGGTTTTCACTGAAGCTTTCTTT. It yields the protein CASRQGGVFTEAFF.

This chain uses TRBV5-4 with TRBJ2-2; 9 bases fit TRBD2. The V gene's germline CDR1 is SGHNT and CDR2 YYREEE (reference sequence). J lost 1 base, V lost 2 bases, and 3 bases had no gene match. The CDR3 has 16 residues. The CDR3 reads CASSFRLAVNTGELFF. The CDR3 DNA reads as TGTGCCAGCAGCTTTCGACTAGCGGTGAACACCGGGGAGCTGTTTTTT.

The genes are TRBV14 and TRBJ2-3; D ambiguous. This CDR3 spans 15 amino acids. Germline V lookup: CDR1 SGHDN, CDR2 FVKESK. The V and J ends lost 2 bases and 2 bases respectively, with 11 bases between them. The CDR3 sequence: CASSQSHFATDTQYF. In DNA, the CDR3 is TGTGCCAGCAGCCAAAGTCACTTCGCCACAGATACGCAGTATTTT.

J is TRBJ2-1 and V is TRBV29-1; tentatively, D is TRBD1 (6 bases). Germline CDR1 SQVTM, CDR2 ANQGSEA. V lost 3 bases to trimming and J lost 0 bases, with 12 bases between them. CDR3 length: 15 residues. CDR3 coding DNA: TGCAGCGTTGACTCGGGCAGGGGCTCCTACAATGAGCAGTTCTTC. The encoded protein is CSVDSGRGSYNEQFF.

The rearrangement joins TRBV7-9 to TRBJ2-3; D call uncertain. The CDR3 runs to 14 residues. The germline V gene encodes CDR1 SEHNR and CDR2 FQNEAQ (reference sequence). The germline V and J ends were trimmed by 5 bases and 6 bases, with 15 bases remaining between them. CDR3 loop: CASSPTRGVDTQYF. CDR3 DNA: TGTGCCAGCAGCCCCACAAGAGGCGTTGATACGCAGTATTTT.

This chain connects TRBV5-1 to TRBJ1-3, with TRBD1 identical over 7 bases. V shed 2 bases and J 0 bases; nucleotides not matched to a gene: 5. This CDR3 is built from 16 residues. Per germline, CDR1 SGHRS and CDR2 YFSETQ. CDR3 coding DNA: TGCGCCAGCAGCTTAATAGGGGGCTCCTCTGGAAACACCATATATTTT. Its translation is CASSLIGGSSGNTIYF.

The chain is built from TRBV5-1 and TRBJ2-5; D is undetermined. The V gene's germline CDR1 is SGHRS and CDR2 YFSETQ. The CDR3 spans 13 residues. Trimming left V 1 base short and J 9 bases short, with 13 bases between. Here the CDR3 DNA reads TGCGCCAGCAGCTTGACCTCTTACTCTGCCCAGTACTTC. Protein product: CASSLTSYSAQYF.